This TCR beta chain was identified in a study of PD-1 blockade in classical Hodgkin lymphoma. Across the whole study: Every 2 weeks, patients had 3 mg/kg nivolumab intravenously. Whole-study findings and limits: Lower baseline TCR diversity marked trial partial responders and progressors.

Each and every patient relapsed after autologous stem cell transplantation, and patients got differing brentuximab vedotin exposure. Trimming left V 11 bases short and J 2 bases short, with 18 bases between. Looked up from germline, CDR1 is SEHNR and CDR2 is FQNEAQ (reference sequence). The CDR3 consists of 14 residues. Here immunoSEQ multiplex PCR was the method, and the copy in TCRdb shows in-frame clones only, minus some. The table includes fewer than 25,000 clones, 86% detected once. Only one count was recorded for this clone. Its specificity is unknown. The receptor comes from a human donor with classical Hodgkin lymphoma. The chain has TRBV7-9 and TRBJ1-2; maybe TRBD1 (5 bases). Here the sequenced sample was peripheral blood mononuclear cells (PBMCs), taken before the second cycle of nivolumab. The CDR3 DNA follows: TGTGCCCTTGGAATGGGACGGCAAAACTATGGCTACACCTTC. Translated, it gives CALGMGRQNYGYTF. Filled out from reference TRBV7-9 and TRBJ1-2, the complete variable domain reads DTGVSQNPRHKITKRGQNVTFRCDPISEHNRLYWYRQTLGQGPEFLTYFQNEAQLEKSRLLSDRFSAERPKGSFSTLEIQRTEQGDSAMYLCALGMGRQNYGYTFGSGTRLTVV.